The 25 T cell receptor beta chains below come from one sample, sequenced in a study of PD-L1 blockade in urothelial cancer. Measured with immunoSEQ multiplex PCR; TCRdb has only the in-frame clones, and not every one. Among 54,000 or so clones, around 84% were seen once, and the ten largest hold 1% to 1.5%. This sample's time point: pretreatment peripheral blood. Source: PBMCs, taken around atezolizumab (anti-PD-L1) treatment. The receptors were gathered from a man aged 50-59 years with urothelial cancer.

This chain joins TRBV5-5 and TRBJ2-7; 11 bases are a match to TRBD2. The V gene end was trimmed by 4 bases and the J gene end by 3 bases; junction bases not matched to a gene: 3. Germline CDR1 SGHKS, CDR2 YYEKEE (reference sequence). The CDR3 totals 14 residues. This CDR3 is CASSLLAGVYEQYF. The CDR3, as DNA: TGTGCCAGCAGCCTACTAGCGGGAGTCTACGAGCAGTACTTC.

The chain is built from TRBV4-2 and TRBJ2-2; D is unresolved. Trimming left V 1 base short and J 6 bases short, with 6 bases between. Germline CDR1 LGHNA, CDR2 YNFKEQ. This CDR3 is built from 13 residues. CDR3 coding DNA: TGTGCCAGCAGCCAAGTACAGCCCGGGGAGCTGTTTTTT. Residues: CASSQVQPGELFF.

CDR3 sequence reads: CASSQEWGRDQPQHF. The CDR3 nucleotides read TGCGCCAGCAGCCAAGAGTGGGGCAGAGATCAGCCCCAGCATTTT. The chain couples TRBV4-1 to TRBJ1-5; D is possibly TRBD1 (5 bases). The germline V gene encodes CDR1 MGHRA and CDR2 YSYEKL. The V end lost 0 bases, the J end lost 5 bases, and 11 bases lay between the germline ends. CDR3 length: 15 residues.

The chain joins TRBV2 to TRBJ2-3, with TRBD2 identical over 11 bases. From germline, CDR1 is SNHLY and CDR2 FYNNEI. The J segment lost 3 bases and the V segment lost 9 bases, leaving 5 bases of the junction unmatched. CDR3 size: 14 residues. The CDR3 nucleotides read TGTGCCAGGTCGACTAGCGGGATAACAGATACGCAGTATTTT. Its translation is CARSTSGITDTQYF.

The chain recombines TRBV2 with TRBJ2-7; TRBD1 might be the D (5 bases). This CDR3 has 13 residues. Trimming shortened V by 2 bases and J by 3 bases, and 8 bases separated the two germline ends. Germline assignment: CDR1 SNHLY and CDR2 FYNNEI. This CDR3 reads CASSERGGYEQYF. The DNA of the CDR3 is TGTGCCAGCAGTGAAAGGGGCGGCTACGAGCAGTACTTC.

V and J are TRBV6-1 and TRBJ2-6, with D perhaps TRBD2 (7 bases). The germline V and J ends were trimmed by 2 bases and 1 base, with 12 bases remaining between them. The CDR3 length is 17 residues. Germline loops: CDR1 MNHNS, CDR2 SASEGT. The CDR3 DNA reads as TGTGCCAGCAGTGAACGCGGGGGCGCATCTGGGGCCAACGTCCTGACTTTC. It encodes CASSERGGASGANVLTF.

The rearrangement uses TRBV5-4 and TRBJ2-7; 7 bases map to TRBD2. The CDR3 has 15 residues. Per the germline V gene, CDR1 is SGHNT and CDR2 is YYREEE (reference sequence). V lost 4 bases and J lost 4; bases outside the gene matches: 11. This CDR3 is CASSDRRAGYYEQYF. DNA of the CDR3: TGTGCCAGCAGCGATCGACGAGCGGGGTATTACGAGCAGTACTTC. The variable domain in full, completed from reference TRBV5-4 and TRBJ2-7, reads ETGVTQSPTHLIKTRGQQVTLRCSSQSGHNTVSWYQQALGQGPQFIFQYYREEENGRGNFPPRFSGLQFPNYSSELNVNALELDDSALYLCASSDRRAGYYEQYFGPGTRLTVT.

The chain has TRBV11-2 and TRBJ2-3, with D perhaps matching TRBD1 (5 bases). V lost 5 bases and J lost 2, with 11 bases in between. The CDR3 covers 14 residues. CDR1 is SGHAT and CDR2 is FQNNGV in the germline V gene. The CDR3 sequence: CASSLGAFTDTQYF. In DNA, the CDR3 is TGTGCCAGCAGCCTAGGGGCCTTCACAGATACGCAGTATTTT.

V and J are TRBV7-2 and TRBJ2-7, with 7 bases identical to TRBD2. The CDR3 extends over 14 amino acids. Trimming took 7 bases from V and 2 from J; bases not matched to a gene: 8. Looked up from germline, CDR1 is SGHTA and CDR2 is FQGNSA. The CDR3 here is CASTFRDYAYEQYF. The CDR3 region has the DNA TGTGCCAGCACCTTCCGGGACTACGCCTACGAGCAGTACTTC. The variable domain in full, completed from reference TRBV7-2 and TRBJ2-7, reads GAGVSQSPSNKVTEKGKDVELRCDPISGHTALYWYRQSLGQGLEFLIYFQGNSAPDKSGLPSDRFSAERTGGSVSTLTIQRTQQEDSAVYLCASTFRDYAYEQYFGPGTRLTVT.

This clone came up once. The CDR3 DNA reads as TGCGCCAGCAGCCCCGAGGGTGGAGATAGACCCCAGCATTTT. Translated: CASSPEGGDRPQHF. The V call is TRBV5-1, the J call TRBJ1-5; unclear D gene. Germline CDR1 is SGHRS and CDR2 is YFSETQ. CDR3 length: 14 amino acids. Trimming took 4 bases from V and 10 from J, leaving 18 bases between them.

In DNA form, the CDR3 reads TGTGCCTGGTCGCGACAGCCGTTTTTAGAGCAGTACTTC. It specifies CAWSRQPFLEQYF. This chain links TRBV30 with TRBJ2-7, with D perhaps TRBD1 (5 bases). This CDR3 region has 13 residues. Germline V gene sequence: CDR1 GTSNPN, CDR2 SVGIG (reference sequence). Trimming removed 5 bases at V and 7 bases at J, with 18 bases between.

This chain uses TRBV11-2 with TRBJ2-2; 8 nucleotides line up with TRBD1. CDR1 and CDR2 from the germline V gene are SGHAT and FQNNGV. CDR3 length: 14 amino acids. V gave up 7 bases and J gave up 6 bases; unmatched junction bases: 7. In DNA, the CDR3 is TGTGCCAGCAACCCGGGACAGGCGGCCGGGGAGCTGTTTTTT. Residues: CASNPGQAAGELFF.

This clone was found once. V is TRBV10-3 and J is TRBJ2-7; 9 bases map to TRBD2. The V gene's germline CDR1 is ENHRY and CDR2 SYGVKD. V dropped 8 bases and J dropped 8; count of bases not matched to a gene: 10. The CDR3 sequence is 13 residues long. CDR3 sequence: CAIGVGSGSKQYF. For the CDR3, the DNA is TGTGCCATCGGGGTGGGTAGCGGGAGCAAGCAGTACTTC.

The chain uses TRBV10-3 and TRBJ2-1, with 13 bases that match TRBD2. V lost 1 base, J lost 5 bases, and 5 bases stayed unmatched. CDR3 length: 17 residues. Germline lookup yields CDR1 ENHRY and CDR2 SYGVKD. CDR3 region: CAISEFTGTSGNNEQFF. Written as DNA, the CDR3 is TGTGCCATCAGTGAGTTTACCGGGACTAGCGGGAACAATGAGCAGTTCTTC.

The J gene is TRBJ2-3, the V gene TRBV25-1; 8 nucleotides align to TRBD1. The CDR3 has 15 amino acids. Trimming took 3 bases from V and 3 from J; bases not matched to a gene: 5. The germline gives CDR1 MGHDK, CDR2 SYGVNS. In DNA form, the CDR3 reads TGTGCCAGCAGTGACTATAGGACAGGGACAGATACGCAGTATTTT. The encoded protein is CASSDYRTGTDTQYF. The full variable domain, rest sourced from reference TRBV25-1 and TRBJ2-3, is EADIYQTPRYLVIGTGKKITLECSQTMGHDKMYWYQQDPGMELHLIHYSYGVNSTEKGDLSSESTVSRIRTEHFPLTLESARPSHTSQYLCASSDYRTGTDTQYFGPGTRLTVL.

The chain carries TRBV19 and TRBJ2-6, with D hard to call. The CDR3 covers 13 residues. Germline values: CDR1 LNHDA, CDR2 SQIVND (reference sequence). Trimming removed 6 bases from V and 2 bases from J, with 5 bases in between. The CDR3 DNA sequence: TGTGCCAGTAGCGCGACTGGGGCCAACGTCCTGACTTTC. Its translation is CASSATGANVLTF.

In DNA form, the CDR3 reads TGTGCCAGCAGCGTAGGGAGGCAGGTCCAAGAGACCCAGTACTTC. This translates into CASSVGRQVQETQYF. The chain joins TRBV9 to TRBJ2-5; D might be TRBD2 (5 bases). CDR1 and CDR2 (germline): SGDLS, YYNGEE. V lost 0 bases and J lost 1, with 10 bases in between. The CDR3 extends over 15 amino acids.

This chain links TRBV27 with TRBJ2-2; 10 bases agree with TRBD2. J lost 4 bases, V lost 3 bases, and 5 bases had no gene match. In germline, CDR1 is MNHEY, CDR2 SMNVEV (reference sequence). There are 16 residues in the CDR3. The CDR3 here is CASSFWLAGVTGELFF. DNA for the CDR3: TGTGCCAGCAGTTTTTGGCTAGCGGGAGTCACCGGGGAGCTGTTTTTT.

This clone came up a few times. The chain carries TRBV4-1 and TRBJ1-2; TRBD1 matches 9 bases. CDR1 is MGHRA and CDR2 is YSYEKL in the germline V gene. The junction had 12 bases not matched to a gene; V was cut back by 1 base and J by 12 bases. The CDR3 runs to 15 residues. The chain's CDR3 is CASSQGDRERDHHTF. The CDR3 DNA sequence: TGCGCCAGCAGCCAAGGGGACAGGGAAAGGGATCATCACACCTTC.

This clone turned up a few times. This CDR3 reads CASSLGSGKELFF. The CDR3 nucleotides are TGCGCCAGCAGCTTGGGCAGCGGAAAGGAGCTGTTTTTT. V and J are TRBV5-1 and TRBJ2-2, with TRBD2 as a possible D gene (5 bases). CDR1 and CDR2 from the germline V gene are SGHRS and YFSETQ. V lost 0 bases and J lost 10, with 10 bases in between. CDR3 length: 13 residues.

This clone was seen a single time. V and J are TRBV18 and TRBJ2-2; 11 bases agree with TRBD2. This CDR3 comprises 14 residues. Germline assignment: CDR1 KGHSH and CDR2 LQKENI. J lost 7 bases, V lost 3 bases, and 1 base had no gene match. The CDR3, as DNA: TGTGCCAGCTCACCCGGGACTAGCGGCGGGGAGCTGTTTTTT. As protein: CASSPGTSGGELFF.

The genes are TRBV7-8 and TRBJ2-1; possibly TRBD2 for D (6 bases). CDR1 and CDR2 from the germline V gene are SGHVS and FQNEAQ. Between the trimmed V and J ends, which lost 10 bases and 0 bases, there was a span of 19 bases. There are 16 residues in the CDR3. Written as DNA, the CDR3 is TGTGCCATCCTTAGGGGTAGCGGTAGCTCCTACAATGAGCAGTTCTTC. Protein product: CAILRGSGSSYNEQFF.

The chain recombines TRBV19 with TRBJ2-1, with D tentatively TRBD2 (5 bases). The CDR3 length is 14 residues. Trimming cost V 10 bases and J 5 bases, with 18 bases left between them. Germline V CDR1 and CDR2: LNHDA, SQIVND (reference sequence). As DNA, the CDR3 is TGTGCCACTCAACGGGGTAGAAACGACAATGAGCAGTTCTTC. This encodes CATQRGRNDNEQFF.

J is TRBJ2-1 and V is TRBV7-9; 7 nucleotides agree with TRBD1. The length of the CDR3 is 16 residues. CDR1 is SEHNR and CDR2 is FQNEAQ in the germline V gene (reference sequence). V lost 5 bases, J lost 2 bases, and 9 bases stayed unmatched. The CDR3 DNA sequence: TGTGCCAGCAGCGAAACCCTAGGGGGCCCCTACAATGAGCAGTTCTTC. This translates into CASSETLGGPYNEQFF.

V and J are TRBV11-2 and TRBJ2-7; 11 bases are shared with TRBD2. The germline V gene encodes CDR1 SGHAT and CDR2 FQNNGV. V lost 5 bases, J lost 0 bases, and 15 bases stayed unmatched. The length of the CDR3 is 19 residues. The CDR3 DNA sequence: TGTGCCAGCAGCCCTCTTAGCGGGGGGGCTTCAGGCCTCTCCTACGAGCAGTACTTC. It codes for CASSPLSGGASGLSYEQYF.